Listed below are T cell receptor beta chains from one sample, sequenced in a study of vaccination and CD4 T cells after COVID-19. Which antigens these TCRs recognize remains unknown. TCRdb redid the calling of the PCR reads with MiXCR, one entry per CDR3 protein. This table holds about 14,000 distinct CDR3 sequences, 63% found once. Sequenced: CD4+ T cells from blood, cultured in vitro. These TCRs come from a human donor who had recovered from COVID-19. CDR3s include the opening cysteine and the closing phenylalanine or tryptophan. Each record gives: V gene, J gene, clone size, D gene, CDR3 protein. A D gene is named only where the DNA matches it firmly. Clone size appears in some rows only: once, few, many, or a class for an expanded clone.

>TRBV7-2|TRBJ1-2|NA|NA
CASSPGGRVLYGYTF
>TRBV20-1|TRBJ1-2|few|NA
CSAPGPGRYGYTF
>TRBV20-1|TRBJ2-3|NA|TRBD2
CSAGTPSGRTDTQYF
>TRBV12-3/TRBV12-4|TRBJ2-7|NA|TRBD2
CASSLTASGAYEQYF
>TRBV2|TRBJ2-1|few|NA
CASSGGPALYNEQFF
>TRBV7-2|TRBJ2-7|NA|NA
CASSSHPQTVSYEQYF
>TRBV6-2/TRBV6-3|TRBJ2-5|few|TRBD1
CASSLTGVDETQYF
>TRBV6-1|TRBJ1-6|NA|NA
CASSAASFSLNSPLHF
>TRBV4-2|TRBJ1-2|once|NA
CASTSEGGYTF
>TRBV12-3/TRBV12-4|TRBJ2-7|NA|NA
CASSLRRGSSYEQYF
>TRBV2|TRBJ2-5|NA|TRBD2
CASSPPLLAGGVFHQETQYF
>TRBV18|TRBJ2-1|once|NA
CASSPGQVRVEQFF
>TRBV24-1|TRBJ1-2|few|NA
CATSIDGNYGYTF
>TRBV6-2/TRBV6-3|TRBJ2-7|few|TRBD1
CASSRTGGAYEQYF
>TRBV2|TRBJ2-1|NA|NA
CASSYGQRDYNEQFF
>TRBV7-2|TRBJ2-3|NA|TRBD2
CASSLVLRASGIGDTQYF
>TRBV11-2|NA|NA|TRBD2
CASSPGLAGVNEQYF
>TRBV4-1|TRBJ1-5|NA|NA
CASSQERDSFEGGNQPQHF
>TRBV7-8|TRBJ2-1|NA|NA
CASSLRLPYNEQFF
>TRBV24-1|TRBJ2-2|NA|NA
CATSDPPGRGGTDGTGELFF
>TRBV10-3|TRBJ1-2|NA|NA
CAIMGTEHYGYTF
>TRBV7-2|TRBJ2-3|few|NA
CASSFRGMSTDTQYF
>TRBV6-1|TRBJ2-1|once|NA
CASGGNEQFF
>TRBV20-1|TRBJ2-3|NA|NA
CSARGASGGIDTQYF
>TRBV27|TRBJ2-7|few|TRBD2
CASRTSGSYEQYF
>TRBV6-1|TRBJ1-5|NA|NA
CASSEQGGQPQHF
>TRBV6-1|TRBJ1-2|few|NA
CATKPTGNNYGYTF
>TRBV24-1|TRBJ2-2|NA|TRBD1
CATSDTGTVTGELFF
>TRBV6-2/TRBV6-3|TRBJ2-2|NA|NA
CASSPLRGFTGELFF
>TRBV20-1|TRBJ2-7|few|NA
CSARRDLGIYEQYF
>TRBV20-1|TRBJ2-5|NA|TRBD1
CSARLTGEETQYF
>TRBV11-2|TRBJ1-1|few|NA
CASSPQRGMNTEAFF
>TRBV6-1|TRBJ2-2|few|TRBD2
CASRTTSGSTGELFF
>TRBV20-1|TRBJ2-3|few|TRBD2
CRVSPSGRDTDTQYF